Following are 30 T cell receptor beta chains from one sample sequenced in a study of T cells in Graves' hyperthyroidism and ophthalmopathy. Amplification of TCR beta CDR3 regions was performed using RNA transcripts as template. During a first-round RT-PCR of the TCR CDR3, the HTBI primer set was used. TCRdb processed the multiplex PCR reads anew with MiXCR; each CDR3 protein has one entry. The data hold 300,000 to 350,000 distinct CDR3 sequences, with around 17% observed a single time. Sequences were obtained from blood. Receptor source: a man between 25 and 39 years old with Graves' hyperthyroidism.

The rearrangement uses TRBV12-5 and TRBJ2-2; the D gene is possibly TRBD1 (5 bases). V was cut by 2 bases and J by 5 bases, with 9 bases left in between. The germline CDR1 and CDR2 sequences are LGHNT and FRNRAP. This CDR3 is built from 14 residues. The DNA of the CDR3 is TGTGCTAGTGGTTTGATAGGGGATACCGGGGAGCTGTTTTTT. Protein product: CASGLIGDTGELFF.

The rearrangement links TRBV6-1 to TRBJ2-1; TRBD2 matches at 10 bases. V shed 6 bases and J 2 bases; nucleotides not matched to a gene: 19. This CDR3 region has 20 residues. The germline CDR1 and CDR2 sequences are MNHNS and SASEGT. CDR3 protein: CASSSGGSGRAVGTYNEQFF. The CDR3 DNA reads as TGTGCCAGCAGCTCCGGCGGGAGCGGGAGGGCCGTAGGAACCTACAATGAGCAGTTCTTC.

This chain joins TRBV7-9 and TRBJ1-5; TRBD1 agrees at 8 bases. The CDR3 has 13 amino acids. J was trimmed by 5 bases and V by 7 bases; bases with no gene match: 4. The germline gives CDR1 SEHNR, CDR2 FQNEAQ (reference sequence). The CDR3 here is CASTDRDYQPQHF. The CDR3 DNA reads TGTGCCAGCACGGACAGGGATTATCAGCCCCAGCATTTT.

This clonotype was seen more than once but under ten times. The V and J genes are TRBV11-2 and TRBJ1-3, with D perhaps TRBD1 (6 bases). V lost 2 bases to trimming and J lost 4 bases, with 24 bases between them. Germline loops: CDR1 SGHAT, CDR2 FQNNGV. This CDR3 contains 19 residues. Here the CDR3 reads CASSLFHPAGAPGGNTIYF. CDR3 bases: TGTGCCAGCAGCTTATTTCACCCGGCAGGGGCGCCTGGGGGAAACACCATATATTTT.

The chain combines TRBV19 with TRBJ2-3; the D gene is possibly TRBD2 (7 bases). Germline V CDR1 and CDR2: LNHDA, SQIVND (reference sequence). Trimming shortened V by 7 bases and J by 10 bases, and 18 bases separated the two germline ends. This CDR3 has 13 amino acids. The CDR3 sequence is CASTPSGGGPQYF. CDR3 DNA sequence: TGTGCCAGTACCCCCTCGGGGGGCGGGCCGCAGTATTTT. Variable domain in full (rest from reference TRBV19 and TRBJ2-3): DGGITQSPKYLFRKEGQNVTLSCEQNLNHDAMYWYRQDPGQGLRLIYYSQIVNDFQKGDIAEGYSVSREKKESFPLTVTSAQKNPTAFYLCASTPSGGGPQYFGPGTRLTVL.

The chain carries TRBV5-1 and TRBJ2-2; 10 bases align to TRBD1. Germline V gives CDR1 SGHRS, CDR2 YFSETQ. This CDR3 region has 17 residues. The trim removed 6 bases at V and 7 bases at J, leaving 15 bases unmatched. The CDR3 nucleotides read TGCGCCAGCAACGAAGGTCCCGGGACAGGGGCTGGCGGGGAGCTGTTTTTT. This translates into CASNEGPGTGAGGELFF.

The chain carries TRBV20-1 and TRBJ1-2; 7 bases agree with TRBD1. V shed 6 bases and J 3 bases; nucleotides not matched to a gene: 19. The CDR3 extends over 17 amino acids. CDR1 and CDR2 (germline): DFQATT, SNEGSKA (reference sequence). CDR3 protein: CSATYRQGRRKDYGYTF. The DNA for the CDR3 is TGCAGTGCGACTTACCGACAGGGCCGGAGGAAGGACTATGGCTACACCTTC.

The CDR3 region has the DNA TGTGCCAGCAGCCAAGATTGGCGGGAACAGGGAGGTTCAGGTGAGCAGTTCTTC. It codes for CASSQDWREQGGSGEQFF. This rearrangement joins TRBV14 to TRBJ2-1; possibly TRBD1 or TRBD2 for D (6 bases each). Germline V gene lookup returns CDR1 SGHDN and CDR2 FVKESK. The V gene lost 0 bases and the J gene lost 9 bases, with 24 bases spanning the gap. The CDR3 has 18 amino acids.

This clonotype was counted a few times. The chain couples TRBV5-1 to TRBJ2-1, with TRBD2 matching over 7 bases. Germline loops: CDR1 SGHRS, CDR2 YFSETQ. This CDR3 is built from 15 residues. V shed 4 bases, J shed 7 bases, and the junction held 11 bases outside the gene matches. Here the CDR3 reads CASSRRIRGGNEQFF. Here the CDR3 DNA reads TGCGCCAGCAGCCGACGGATCCGCGGGGGAAATGAGCAGTTCTTC.

In this sample, this clonotype turned up once. V is TRBV5-1 and J is TRBJ2-1, with D possibly TRBD1 on 5 matching bases. CDR1 SGHRS and CDR2 YFSETQ come from the germline V gene. Trimming removed 3 bases at V and 1 base at J, with 11 bases between. The CDR3 has 15 residues. This chain's CDR3 is CASSSPGKSYNEQFF. The CDR3 DNA sequence: TGCGCCAGCAGCTCCCCAGGGAAGTCCTACAATGAGCAGTTCTTC.

Remarks on this clonotype: The junction does not match germline at one end; this may be a read error. The V and J genes are TRBV5-6 and TRBJ2-1; TRBD1 is a possible D gene (6 bases). The germline gives CDR1 SGHDT, CDR2 YYEEEE. The CDR3 runs to 17 residues. CDR3 loop: CASSLLGAAGRRDDQFF. Written as DNA, the CDR3 is TGTGCCAGCAGCTTGTTGGGGGCGGCAGGGAGAAGGGATGATCAGTTCTTC. Full variable domain (missing parts from reference TRBV5-6 and TRBJ2-1): DAGVTQSPTHLIKTRGQQVTLRCSPKSGHDTVSWYQQALGQGPQFIFQYYEEEERQRGNFPDRFSGHQFPNYSSELNVNALLLGDSALYLCASSLLGAAGRRDDQFFGPGTRLTVL.

V gene TRBV28 combines with J gene TRBJ2-3, with TRBD1 matching 9 bases. The J segment lost 2 bases and the V segment lost 1 base, leaving 4 bases of the junction unmatched. Germline loops: CDR1 MDHEN, CDR2 SYDVKM. This CDR3 is 16 amino acids long. The CDR3 sequence is CASSLYGTGYTDTQYF. CDR3 bases: TGTGCCAGCAGTTTATACGGGACAGGGTACACAGATACGCAGTATTTT. The whole variable domain, filled in from reference TRBV28 and TRBJ2-3, reads DVKVTQSSRYLVKRTGEKVFLECVQDMDHENMFWYRQDPGLGLRLIYFSYDVKMKEKGDIPEGYSVSREKKERFSLILESASTNQTSMYLCASSLYGTGYTDTQYFGPGTRLTVL.

Ten or more counts support this clonotype. The gene calls are TRBV12-3 or TRBV12-4 and TRBJ2-1, with 7 bases that match TRBD2. The CDR3 is 13 residues long. V lost 4 bases to trimming and J lost 8 bases; unmatched junction nucleotides: 5. The CDR3 loop is CASSSKRGYEQFF. The CDR3 DNA follows: TGTGCCAGCAGTTCTAAGCGGGGCTATGAGCAGTTCTTC.

V gene TRBV29-1 combines with J gene TRBJ2-5; 7 bases map to TRBD2. The length of the CDR3 is 14 residues. J gave up 5 bases and V 7 bases, and 13 bases lay outside the gene matches. The germline gives CDR1 SQVTM, CDR2 ANQGSEA. The DNA for the CDR3 is TGCAGCGCAGCTCCGGGTCCCGGGGGGGAGACCCAGTACTTC. Translated: CSAAPGPGGETQYF.

At least ten counts were recorded for this clonotype. The V and J genes are TRBV27 and TRBJ1-1, with 7 bases that match TRBD1. CDR1 and CDR2 from the germline V gene are MNHEY and SMNVEV (reference sequence). Unmatched junction bases numbered 10, after V lost 7 bases and J lost 8 bases. The CDR3 consists of 13 residues. The CDR3 loop is CASTSSLDREAFF. For the CDR3, the DNA is TGTGCCAGCACCTCATCGTTGGACAGGGAAGCTTTCTTT.

This clonotype has only a few counts. The chain combines TRBV29-1 with TRBJ1-2; D is uncertain. V was pared by 3 bases and J by 3 bases, with 8 bases between. Germline CDR1 and CDR2: SQVTM and ANQGSEA. CDR3 length: 12 amino acids. This CDR3 reads CSVEREDYGYTF. CDR3 sequence (DNA): TGCAGCGTTGAGAGAGAAGACTATGGCTACACCTTC.

Concerning this clonotype itself: This may stem from a read error, because a much larger clone lies one nucleotide away. CDR3 sequence reads: CSASTRGGYEQFF. The CDR3 bases are TGCAGTGCTAGTACCCGGGGAGGCTACGAGCAGTTCTTC. The J gene is TRBJ2-1, the V gene TRBV20-1, with D maybe TRBD2 (6 bases). The CDR3 is 13 residues long. Germline CDR1 reads DFQATT; CDR2 reads SNEGSKA (reference sequence). Trimming removed 3 bases at V and 10 bases at J, with 16 bases between.

The chain joins TRBV5-1 to TRBJ2-2, with 10 bases identical to TRBD2. CDR3 length: 15 amino acids. V shed 10 bases, J shed 13 bases, and the junction held 19 bases outside the gene matches. The V gene's germline CDR1 is SGHRS and CDR2 YFSETQ. Written as DNA, the CDR3 is TGCGCCTCGTCCCAGATAGCGGGGGGCCCTGGTGGGCTGTTTTTT. This codes for CASSQIAGGPGGLFF. The full variable domain, its missing parts supplied by reference TRBV5-1 and TRBJ2-2, is KAGVTQTPRYLIKTRGQQVTLSCSPISGHRSVSWYQQTPGQGLQFLFEYFSETQRNKGNFPGRFSGRQFSNSRSEMNVSTLELGDSALYLCASSQIAGGPGGLFFGEGSRLTVL.

This clonotype came up many times. This chain joins TRBV5-1 and TRBJ2-3, with D possibly being TRBD1 (6 bases). V lost 1 base, J lost 3 bases, and 9 bases lay in between. The CDR3 length is 14 residues. Germline loops: CDR1 SGHRS, CDR2 YFSETQ. The CDR3 region is CASSLYRVTDTQYF. CDR3 nucleotide sequence: TGCGCCAGCAGCTTGTACAGGGTAACAGATACGCAGTATTTT.

CDR3 DNA sequence: TGTGCCACCAGTGATTCAGGGCGAGGGGGCACCGGGGAGCTGTTTTTT. Translating gives CATSDSGRGGTGELFF. This chain joins TRBV24-1 and TRBJ2-2; the D gene is possibly TRBD1 (6 bases). The CDR3 loop spans 16 amino acids. Germline CDR1 and CDR2: KGHDR and SFDVKD. V lost 2 bases and J lost 4, with 13 bases in between.

This clonotype was counted a few times. J is TRBJ2-1 and V is TRBV19, with 11 bases identical to TRBD2. The CDR3 length is 17 residues. V lost 5 bases to trimming and J lost 2 bases; unmatched junction nucleotides: 8. Germline values: CDR1 LNHDA, CDR2 SQIVND (reference sequence). This chain's CDR3 is CASSLSGRASTYNEQFF. Written as DNA, the CDR3 is TGTGCCAGTAGTCTTAGCGGGAGGGCCAGCACCTACAATGAGCAGTTCTTC. Looking up the rest from reference TRBV19 and TRBJ2-1 gives the full variable domain: DGGITQSPKYLFRKEGQNVTLSCEQNLNHDAMYWYRQDPGQGLRLIYYSQIVNDFQKGDIAEGYSVSREKKESFPLTVTSAQKNPTAFYLCASSLSGRASTYNEQFFGPGTRLTVL.

The genes are TRBV9 and TRBJ1-3; TRBD1 aligns across 7 bases. The CDR3 is 17 residues long. Germline V gene sequence: CDR1 SGDLS, CDR2 YYNGEE. The trim removed 7 bases at V and 0 bases at J, leaving 13 bases unmatched. CDR3 amino acids: CASPLRDSPSSGNTIYF. The CDR3 coding sequence is TGTGCCAGCCCCCTGAGGGACAGTCCCAGCTCTGGAAACACCATATATTTT.

This clonotype has just a few counts. V and J are TRBV20-1 and TRBJ2-7; maybe TRBD2 (6 bases). Trimming removed 0 bases at V and 2 bases at J, with 14 bases between. CDR3 length: 15 amino acids. From germline, CDR1 is DFQATT and CDR2 SNEGSKA (reference sequence). The CDR3 loop is CSARDLRGDPYEQYF. CDR3 DNA: TGCAGTGCTAGAGATCTCCGCGGGGACCCCTACGAGCAGTACTTC.

This clonotype was detected many times. V usage is TRBV28 and J usage is TRBJ1-2; 10 nucleotides agree with TRBD1. Losses at the gene ends were 6 bases for V and 4 bases for J; bases not matched to a gene: 17. Germline V gene sequence: CDR1 MDHEN, CDR2 SYDVKM. The CDR3 sequence is 18 residues long. The CDR3 sequence: CASSPHGTRTGGSYGYTF. In DNA, the CDR3 is TGTGCCAGCAGCCCTCACGGGACCCGGACAGGGGGGTCCTATGGCTACACCTTC.

The table lists this clonotype with a count of one. J is TRBJ2-2 and V is TRBV10-3; TRBD1 matches at 8 bases. The CDR3 covers 16 residues. The ends lost 8 bases at V and 1 base at J; junction bases unmatched: 9. Germline-derived CDR1 and CDR2 are ENHRY and SYGVKD. The CDR3 DNA reads as TGTGCCATCGGACAGGGTTTTACTCGGAACACCGGGGAGCTGTTTTTT. It yields the protein CAIGQGFTRNTGELFF.

Many counts were recorded for this clonotype. V and J are TRBV6-1 and TRBJ1-5, with D unresolved. With 1 base removed from V and 2 bases from J, the gap between germline ends came to 6 bases. The CDR3 loop spans 14 amino acids. Germline CDR1 reads MNHNS; CDR2 reads SASEGT. CDR3 sequence (DNA): TGTGCCAGCAGTGAAGTATCCGGCAATCAGCCCCAGCATTTT. This codes for CASSEVSGNQPQHF.

This chain joins TRBV28 and TRBJ2-5; perhaps TRBD2 as D (6 bases). The V gene lost 7 bases and the J gene lost 5 bases, with 11 bases spanning the gap. This CDR3 region has 12 residues. The V gene's germline CDR1 is MDHEN and CDR2 SYDVKM. CDR3 bases: TGTGCCAGCACCGTCGGAGGGGAGACCCAGTACTTC. It codes for CASTVGGETQYF.

There are many counts of this clonotype. The chain carries TRBV6-1 and TRBJ2-5, with D uncertain. The CDR3 length is 15 residues. CDR1 is MNHNS and CDR2 is SASEGT in the germline V gene. V was trimmed by 6 bases and J by 5 bases, leaving 19 bases between them. CDR3 sequence reads: CASSRGPLEWETQYF. The DNA of the CDR3 is TGTGCCAGCAGCCGTGGGCCTTTGGAGTGGGAGACCCAGTACTTC.

This clonotype was seen many times. For the CDR3, the DNA is TGTGCCAGCAGCTTAGAAGGGGAGTCTGGAAACACCATATATTTT. Protein product: CASSLEGESGNTIYF. V and J are TRBV11-2 and TRBJ1-3, with D perhaps TRBD1 (5 bases). Looked up from germline, CDR1 is SGHAT and CDR2 is FQNNGV. Trimming took 0 bases from V and 1 from J, leaving 7 bases between them. The CDR3 length is 15 residues.

This chain joins TRBV11-1 and TRBJ2-1, with D unclear. Between the trimmed V and J ends, which lost 0 bases and 12 bases, there was a span of 12 bases. This CDR3 comprises 13 residues. CDR1 and CDR2 (germline): SGHAT, FQDESV (reference sequence). The chain's CDR3 is CASSLASSVGQFF. For the CDR3, the DNA is TGTGCCAGCAGCTTAGCTTCGTCAGTTGGGCAGTTCTTC.